A selection of T cell receptor beta chains follows, all from one sample in a study of blood T cell repertoires in COVID-19. Data came from immunoSEQ multiplex PCR; TCRdb stores just in-frame clones and leaves some out. The data hold under 200,000 clones, with about 86% observed a single time. What was sequenced was peripheral blood. Receptors originate from a man between 18 and 35 years old with active or convalescent COVID-19. CDR3s include the opening cysteine and the closing phenylalanine or tryptophan. A D gene is named only where the DNA matches it firmly. A row's size may be missing; if present it is once, few, many or a size class.

clone_size j_call d_call v_call cdr3_nt cdr3_aa
. TRBJ2-7 TRBD1 TRBV12-5 TGTGCTAGTGGTTTAGGGGGCCCCTACGAGCAGTACTTC CASGLGGPYEQYF
. TRBJ2-1 TRBD2 TRBV3-1/TRBV3-2 TGTGCCAGCAGCCAACCCATAGCGGGGGGGCAGAACAATGAGCAGTTCTTC CASSQPIAGGQNNEQFF
. TRBJ2-1 TRBD2 TRBV10-2 TGCGCCAGCTATCAAACTAGCGGGGGGGCGAACAATGAGCAGTTCTTC CASYQTSGGANNEQFF
. TRBJ1-2 . TRBV27 TGTGCCAGCAGGCCTGGCACAGTAGCTAACTATGGCTACACCTTC CASRPGTVANYGYTF
. TRBJ2-5 TRBD1 TRBV5-1 TGCGCCAGCAGCCGGACAGGGGGAGAGACCCAGTACTTC CASSRTGGETQYF
once TRBJ2-1 . TRBV19 TGTGCCAGTAGTATGCTGCCTTCTAGTTCCTACAATGAGCAGTTCTTC CASSMLPSSSYNEQFF
. TRBJ2-7 TRBD2 TRBV14 TGTGCCAGCAGCCAAGGGGCTAGCGGGAGCTCCTACGAGCAGTACTTC CASSQGASGSSYEQYF
. TRBJ1-2 TRBD1 TRBV7-9 TGTGCCAGCAGCACCGCACAGGGGGCCTCACCCTATGGCTACACCTTC CASSTAQGASPYGYTF
. TRBJ1-5 . TRBV15 TGTGCCACCAGCAGAGATTTGGGGGAGGGGCAGCCCCAGCATTTT CATSRDLGEGQPQHF
. TRBJ2-3 TRBD2 TRBV2 TGTGCCAGCAGTCCCGCGCCAGCGGGAGGTTTCGATACGCAGTATTTT CASSPAPAGGFDTQYF
once TRBJ2-5 TRBD1 TRBV13 TGTGCCAGCAGCTTAAGACAGGGAGTAGGGCAGGAGACCCAGTACTTC CASSLRQGVGQETQYF
. TRBJ2-5 TRBD1 TRBV18 TGTGCCAGCTCACCCAACACAGGGGCGTACGAGACCCAGTACTTC CASSPNTGAYETQYF
. TRBJ1-6 . TRBV6-2/TRBV6-3 TGTGCCAGCAGCCCTAACCTCGGGGGACATAATTCACCCCTCCACTTT CASSPNLGGHNSPLHF
. TRBJ2-2 TRBD2 TRBV7-3 TGTGCCAGCAGCCGCAGACTAGCGGGAGTCGAGAACACCGGGGAGCTGTTTTTT CASSRRLAGVENTGELFF
. TRBJ2-1 . TRBV10-3 TGTGCCATGGCCGGACAGTACAATGAGCAGTTCTTC CAMAGQYNEQFF
. TRBJ2-3 . TRBV2 TGTGCCAGCAGTGCGAATCAGATAAGAGATACGCAGTATTTT CASSANQIRDTQYF
. TRBJ2-1 . TRBV25-1 TGTGCCACCAACAGGGAGTCCTACAATGAGCAGTTCTTC CATNRESYNEQFF
. TRBJ2-7 . TRBV7-2 TGTGCCAGCAGCTTAAGGGATGGGGCCTTCTACGAGCAGTACTTC CASSLRDGAFYEQYF
. TRBJ2-5 . TRBV15 TGTGCCACCAGCAATGGCGGTTCCCAAGAGACCCAGTACTTC CATSNGGSQETQYF
. TRBJ1-2 TRBD1 TRBV6-5 TGTGCCAGCAGGACTATCCAGGGGGCCTATGGCTACACCTTC CASRTIQGAYGYTF
. TRBJ1-2 . TRBV7-2 TGTGCCAGCAGTCGGGCCAGACAGCACGGCTACACCTTC CASSRARQHGYTF
. TRBJ2-7 . TRBV24-1 TGTGCCACCAGTGATCCCGTCTCTCCTTTAAAGCAGTACTTC CATSDPVSPLKQYF
. TRBJ1-5 . TRBV6-5 TGTGCCAGCACGCAGGGGTGGGGCCCCCCGGGGCCCCAGCATTTT CASTQGWGPPGPQHF
once TRBJ2-2 TRBD1 TRBV28 TGTGCCAGCAGCCGGGGACAGCTGAACACCGGGGAGCTGTTTTTT CASSRGQLNTGELFF